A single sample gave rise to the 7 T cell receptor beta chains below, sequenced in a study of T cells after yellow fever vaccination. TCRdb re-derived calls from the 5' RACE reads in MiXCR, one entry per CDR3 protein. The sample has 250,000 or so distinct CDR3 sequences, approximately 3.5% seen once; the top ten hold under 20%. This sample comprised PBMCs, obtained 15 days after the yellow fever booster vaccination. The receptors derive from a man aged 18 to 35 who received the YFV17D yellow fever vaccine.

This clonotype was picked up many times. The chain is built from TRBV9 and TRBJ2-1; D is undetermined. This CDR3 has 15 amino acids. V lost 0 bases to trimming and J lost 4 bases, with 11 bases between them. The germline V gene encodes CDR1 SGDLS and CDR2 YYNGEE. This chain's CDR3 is CASSVAASGYNEQFF. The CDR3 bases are TGTGCCAGCAGCGTAGCAGCGAGTGGATACAATGAGCAGTTCTTC.

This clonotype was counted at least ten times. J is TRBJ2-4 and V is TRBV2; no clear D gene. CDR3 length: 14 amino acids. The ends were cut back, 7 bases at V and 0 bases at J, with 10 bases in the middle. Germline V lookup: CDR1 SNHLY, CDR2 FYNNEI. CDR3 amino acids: CASISLLAKNIQYF. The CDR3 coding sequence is TGTGCCAGCATCTCTCTCCTAGCCAAAAACATTCAGTACTTC.

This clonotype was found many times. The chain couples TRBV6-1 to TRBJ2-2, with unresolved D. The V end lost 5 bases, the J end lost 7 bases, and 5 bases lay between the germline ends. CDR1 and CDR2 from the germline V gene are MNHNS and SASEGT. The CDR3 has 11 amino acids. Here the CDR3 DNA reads TGTGCCAGCAGTTGGATCGGGGAGCTGTTTTTT. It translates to CASSWIGELFF.

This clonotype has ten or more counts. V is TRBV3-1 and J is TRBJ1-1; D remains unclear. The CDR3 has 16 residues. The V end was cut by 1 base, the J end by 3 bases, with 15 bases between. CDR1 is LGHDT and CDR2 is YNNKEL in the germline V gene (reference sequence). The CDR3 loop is CASSQGLKGLDTEAFF. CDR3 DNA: TGTGCCAGCAGCCAAGGACTTAAGGGTTTAGACACTGAAGCTTTCTTT.

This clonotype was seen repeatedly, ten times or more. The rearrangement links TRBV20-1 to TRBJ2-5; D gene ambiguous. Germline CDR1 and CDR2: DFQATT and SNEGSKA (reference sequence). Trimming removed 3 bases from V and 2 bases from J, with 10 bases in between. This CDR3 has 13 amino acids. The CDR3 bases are TGCAGTGCTAGTGGCCAAATTCAAGAGACCCAGTACTTC. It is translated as CSASGQIQETQYF.

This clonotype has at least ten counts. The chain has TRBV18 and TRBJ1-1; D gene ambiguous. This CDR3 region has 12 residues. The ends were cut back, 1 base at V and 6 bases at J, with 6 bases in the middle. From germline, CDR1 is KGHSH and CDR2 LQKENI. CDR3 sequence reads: CASSPRGPEAFF. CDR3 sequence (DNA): TGTGCCAGCTCACCACGAGGGCCTGAAGCTTTCTTT. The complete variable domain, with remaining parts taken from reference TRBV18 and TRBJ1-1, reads NAGVMQNPRHLVRRRGQEARLRCSPMKGHSHVYWYRQLPEEGLKFMVYLQKENIIDESGMPKERFSAEFPKEGPSILRIQQVVRGDSAAYFCASSPRGPEAFFGQGTRLTVV.

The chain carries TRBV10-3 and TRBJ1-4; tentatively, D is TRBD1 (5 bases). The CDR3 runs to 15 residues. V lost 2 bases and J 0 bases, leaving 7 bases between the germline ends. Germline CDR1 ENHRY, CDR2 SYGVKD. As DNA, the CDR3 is TGTGCCATCAGTGAGATAGGGGCAACTAATGAAAAACTGTTTTTT. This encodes CAISEIGATNEKLFF.